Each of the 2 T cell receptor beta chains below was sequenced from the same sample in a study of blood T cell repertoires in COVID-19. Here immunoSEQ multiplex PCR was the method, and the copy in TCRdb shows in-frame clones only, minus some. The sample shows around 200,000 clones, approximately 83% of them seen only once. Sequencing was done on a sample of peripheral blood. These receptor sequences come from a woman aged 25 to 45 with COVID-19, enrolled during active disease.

CDR3 amino acids: CASRGTSAGPSPSYNEQFF. CDR3 nucleotides: TGTGCCAGCAGGGGAACTAGCGCGGGACCCTCGCCATCCTACAATGAGCAGTTCTTC. The chain couples TRBV7-2 to TRBJ2-1, with 7 nucleotides matching TRBD2. Trimming removed 6 bases from V and 1 base from J; junction bases left unmatched: 18. Germline V gene sequence: CDR1 SGHTA, CDR2 FQGNSA. This CDR3 region has 19 residues.

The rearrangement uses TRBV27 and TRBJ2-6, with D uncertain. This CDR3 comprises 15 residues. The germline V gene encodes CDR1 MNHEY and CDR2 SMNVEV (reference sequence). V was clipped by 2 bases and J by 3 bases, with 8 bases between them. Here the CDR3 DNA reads TGTGCCAGCAGTTTAAGCGAGATTGGGGCCAACGTCCTGACTTTC. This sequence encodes CASSLSEIGANVLTF.